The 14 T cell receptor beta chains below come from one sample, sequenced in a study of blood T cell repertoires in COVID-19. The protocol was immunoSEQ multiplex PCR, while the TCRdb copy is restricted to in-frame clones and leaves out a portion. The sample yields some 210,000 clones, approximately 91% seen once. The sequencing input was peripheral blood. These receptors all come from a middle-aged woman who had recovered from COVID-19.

The CDR3 region is CASSWTGTESTGELFF. The CDR3 DNA is TGTGCCAGCAGCTGGACAGGGACCGAAAGTACCGGGGAGCTGTTTTTT. V usage is TRBV14 and J usage is TRBJ2-2, with 8 bases that match TRBD1. The CDR3 spans 16 residues. The trim removed 5 bases at V and 5 bases at J, leaving 10 bases unmatched. The germline V gene has CDR1 SGHDN and CDR2 FVKESK.

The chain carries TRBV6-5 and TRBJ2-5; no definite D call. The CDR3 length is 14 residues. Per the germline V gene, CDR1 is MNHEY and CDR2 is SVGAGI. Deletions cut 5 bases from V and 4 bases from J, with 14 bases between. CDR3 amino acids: CASSHKQRGETQYF. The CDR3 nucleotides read TGTGCCAGCAGTCACAAGCAGAGAGGAGAGACCCAGTACTTC.

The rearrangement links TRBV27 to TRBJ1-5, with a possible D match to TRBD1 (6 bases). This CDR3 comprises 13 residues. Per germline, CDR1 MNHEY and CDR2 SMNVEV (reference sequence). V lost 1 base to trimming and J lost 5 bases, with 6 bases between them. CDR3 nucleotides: TGTGCCAGCAGTTTATACAGGGATCAGCCCCAGCATTTT. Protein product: CASSLYRDQPQHF.

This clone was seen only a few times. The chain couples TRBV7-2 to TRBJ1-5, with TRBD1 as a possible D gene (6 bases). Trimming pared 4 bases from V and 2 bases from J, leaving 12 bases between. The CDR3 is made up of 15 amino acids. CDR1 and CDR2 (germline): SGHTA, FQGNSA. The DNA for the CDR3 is TGTGCCAGCAGCTCCCAGGGGCCGGGCAATCAGCCCCAGCATTTT. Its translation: CASSSQGPGNQPQHF.

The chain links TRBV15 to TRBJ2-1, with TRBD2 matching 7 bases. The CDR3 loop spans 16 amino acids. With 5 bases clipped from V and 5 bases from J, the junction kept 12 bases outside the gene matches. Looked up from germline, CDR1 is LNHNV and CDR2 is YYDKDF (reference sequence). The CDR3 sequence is CATSSENRDYDNEQFF. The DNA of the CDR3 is TGTGCCACCAGCTCAGAAAACCGGGACTACGACAATGAGCAGTTCTTC. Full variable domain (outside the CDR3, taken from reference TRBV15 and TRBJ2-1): DAMVIQNPRYQVTQFGKPVTLSCSQTLNHNVMYWYQQKSSQAPKLLFHYYDKDFNNEADTPDNFQSRRPNTSFCFLDIRSPGLGDTAMYLCATSSENRDYDNEQFFGPGTRLTVL.

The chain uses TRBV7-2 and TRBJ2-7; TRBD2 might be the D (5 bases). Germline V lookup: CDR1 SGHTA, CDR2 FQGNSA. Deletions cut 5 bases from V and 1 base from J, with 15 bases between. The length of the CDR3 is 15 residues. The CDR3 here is CASSPWATGSYEQYF. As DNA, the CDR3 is TGTGCCAGCAGCCCTTGGGCCACGGGATCCTACGAGCAGTACTTC.

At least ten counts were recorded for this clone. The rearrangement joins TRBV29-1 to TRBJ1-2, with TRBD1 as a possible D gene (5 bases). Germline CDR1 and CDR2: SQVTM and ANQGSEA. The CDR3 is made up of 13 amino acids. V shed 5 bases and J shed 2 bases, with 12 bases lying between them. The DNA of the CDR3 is TGCAGCGTTAACGGGGGATCCAACTATGGCTACACCTTC. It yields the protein CSVNGGSNYGYTF.

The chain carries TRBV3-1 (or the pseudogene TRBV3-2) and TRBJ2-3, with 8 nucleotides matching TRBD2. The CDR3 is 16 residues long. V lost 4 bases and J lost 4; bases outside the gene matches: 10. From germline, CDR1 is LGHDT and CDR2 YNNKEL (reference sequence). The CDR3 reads CASSPRSASGSDTQYF. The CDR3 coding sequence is TGTGCCAGCAGCCCCCGAAGTGCTAGCGGGTCAGATACGCAGTATTTT.

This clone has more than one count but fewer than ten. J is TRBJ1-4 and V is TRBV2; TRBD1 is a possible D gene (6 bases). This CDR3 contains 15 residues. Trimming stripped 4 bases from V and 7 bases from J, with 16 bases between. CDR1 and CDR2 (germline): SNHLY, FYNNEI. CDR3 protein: CASSGIGGRFEKLFF. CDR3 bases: TGTGCCAGCAGTGGTATCGGGGGGCGGTTTGAAAAACTGTTTTTT.

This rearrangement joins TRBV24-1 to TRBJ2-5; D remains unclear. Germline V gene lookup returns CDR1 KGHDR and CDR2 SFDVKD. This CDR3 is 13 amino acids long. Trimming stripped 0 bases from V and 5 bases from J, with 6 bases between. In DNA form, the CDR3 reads TGTGCCACCAGTGATTTGTTATCGGAGACCCAGTACTTC. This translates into CATSDLLSETQYF.

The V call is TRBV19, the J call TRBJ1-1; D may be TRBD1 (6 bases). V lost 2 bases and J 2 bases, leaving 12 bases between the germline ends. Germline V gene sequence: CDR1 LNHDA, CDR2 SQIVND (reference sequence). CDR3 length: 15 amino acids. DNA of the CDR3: TGTGCCAGTAGTATATTTAACAGGGCAAACACTGAAGCTTTCTTT. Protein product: CASSIFNRANTEAFF.

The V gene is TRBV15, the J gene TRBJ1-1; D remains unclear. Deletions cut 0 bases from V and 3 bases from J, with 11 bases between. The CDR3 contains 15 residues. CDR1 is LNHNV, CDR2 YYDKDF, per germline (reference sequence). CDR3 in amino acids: CATSRDFAGDTEAFF. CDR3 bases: TGTGCCACCAGCAGAGATTTCGCGGGCGACACTGAAGCTTTCTTT.

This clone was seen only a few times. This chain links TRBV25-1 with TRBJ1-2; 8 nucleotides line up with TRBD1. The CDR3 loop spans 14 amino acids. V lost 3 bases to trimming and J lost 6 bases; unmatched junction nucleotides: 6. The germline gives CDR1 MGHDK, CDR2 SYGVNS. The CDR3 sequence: CASSDFQTGDGYTF. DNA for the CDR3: TGTGCCAGCAGTGATTTCCAGACAGGGGATGGCTACACCTTC.

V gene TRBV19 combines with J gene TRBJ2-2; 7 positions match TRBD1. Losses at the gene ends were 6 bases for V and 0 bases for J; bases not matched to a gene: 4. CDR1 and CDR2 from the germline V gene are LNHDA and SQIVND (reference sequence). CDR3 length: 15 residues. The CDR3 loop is CASSPGTANTGELFF. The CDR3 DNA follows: TGTGCCAGTAGCCCCGGGACAGCGAACACCGGGGAGCTGTTTTTT.